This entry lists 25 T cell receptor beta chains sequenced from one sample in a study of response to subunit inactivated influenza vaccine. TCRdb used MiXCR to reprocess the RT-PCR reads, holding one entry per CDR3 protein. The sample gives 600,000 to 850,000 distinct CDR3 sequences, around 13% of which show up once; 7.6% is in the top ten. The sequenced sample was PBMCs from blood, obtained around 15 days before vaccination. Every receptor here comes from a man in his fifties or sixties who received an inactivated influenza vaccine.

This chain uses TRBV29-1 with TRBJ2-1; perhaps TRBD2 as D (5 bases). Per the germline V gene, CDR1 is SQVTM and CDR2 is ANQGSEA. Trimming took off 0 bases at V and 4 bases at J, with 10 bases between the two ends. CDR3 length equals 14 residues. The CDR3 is CSVEERAGYNEQFF. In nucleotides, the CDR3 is TGCAGCGTTGAAGAGCGGGCCGGATACAATGAGCAGTTCTTC.

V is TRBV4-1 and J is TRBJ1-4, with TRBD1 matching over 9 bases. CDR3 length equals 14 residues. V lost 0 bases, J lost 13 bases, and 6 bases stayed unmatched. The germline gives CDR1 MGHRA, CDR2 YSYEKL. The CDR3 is CASSQDHGTGRLFF. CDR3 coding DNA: TGCGCCAGCAGCCAAGATCACGGGACAGGGAGACTGTTTTTT.

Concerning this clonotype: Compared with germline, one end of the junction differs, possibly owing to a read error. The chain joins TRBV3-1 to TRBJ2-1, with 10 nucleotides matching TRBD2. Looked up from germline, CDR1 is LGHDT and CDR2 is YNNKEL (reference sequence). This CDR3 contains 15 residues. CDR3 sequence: CASSRAGGPHKEQFF. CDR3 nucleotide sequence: TGTGCCAGCAGCCGAGCGGGGGGGCCCCACAAGGAGCAGTTCTTC.

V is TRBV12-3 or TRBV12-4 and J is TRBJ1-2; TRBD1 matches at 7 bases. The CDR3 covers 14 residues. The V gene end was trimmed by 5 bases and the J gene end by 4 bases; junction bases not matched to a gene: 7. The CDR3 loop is CASSGDRALYGYTF. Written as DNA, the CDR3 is TGTGCCAGCAGTGGCGACAGGGCCCTCTATGGCTACACCTTC.

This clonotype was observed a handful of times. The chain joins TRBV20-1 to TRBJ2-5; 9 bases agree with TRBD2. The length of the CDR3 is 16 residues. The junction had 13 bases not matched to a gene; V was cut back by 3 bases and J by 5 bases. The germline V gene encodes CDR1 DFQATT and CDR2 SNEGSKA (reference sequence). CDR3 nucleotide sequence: TGCAGTGCTAGCCCGTTGGGGGCGGGAGGGCAGGAGACCCAGTACTTC. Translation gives CSASPLGAGGQETQYF.

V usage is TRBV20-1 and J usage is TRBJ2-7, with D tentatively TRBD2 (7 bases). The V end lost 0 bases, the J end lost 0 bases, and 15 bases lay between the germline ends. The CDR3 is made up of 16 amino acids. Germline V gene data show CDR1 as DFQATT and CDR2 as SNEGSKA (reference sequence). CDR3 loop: CSARDPGGRSSYEQYF. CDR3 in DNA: TGCAGTGCTAGAGACCCGGGGGGCCGGAGCTCCTACGAGCAGTACTTC.

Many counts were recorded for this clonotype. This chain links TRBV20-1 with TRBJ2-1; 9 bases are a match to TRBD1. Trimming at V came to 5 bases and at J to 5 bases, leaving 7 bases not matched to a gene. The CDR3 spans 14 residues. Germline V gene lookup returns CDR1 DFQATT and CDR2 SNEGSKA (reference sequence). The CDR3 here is CSAGIGTGNNEQFF. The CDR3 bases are TGCAGTGCTGGCATCGGGACAGGGAACAATGAGCAGTTCTTC.

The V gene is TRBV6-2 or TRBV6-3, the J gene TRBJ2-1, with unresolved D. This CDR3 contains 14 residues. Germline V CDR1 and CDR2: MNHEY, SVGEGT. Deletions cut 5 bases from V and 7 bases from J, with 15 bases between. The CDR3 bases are TGTGCCAGCAGTAAGCCATCTACGATGAATGAGCAGTTCTTC. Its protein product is CASSKPSTMNEQFF.

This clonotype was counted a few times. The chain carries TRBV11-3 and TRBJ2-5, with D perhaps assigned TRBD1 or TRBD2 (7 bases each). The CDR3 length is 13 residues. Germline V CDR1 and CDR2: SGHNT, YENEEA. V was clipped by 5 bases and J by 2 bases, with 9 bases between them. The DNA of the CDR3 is TGTGCCAGCAGCCAGGGGGGGCAAGAGACCCAGTACTTC. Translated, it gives CASSQGGQETQYF.

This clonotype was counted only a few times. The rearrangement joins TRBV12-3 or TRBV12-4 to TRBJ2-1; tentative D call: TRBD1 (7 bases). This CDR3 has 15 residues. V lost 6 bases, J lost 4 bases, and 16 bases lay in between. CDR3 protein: CASRKRGDSYNEQFF. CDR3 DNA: TGTGCCAGCAGGAAAAGGGGGGACAGTTACAATGAGCAGTTCTTC.

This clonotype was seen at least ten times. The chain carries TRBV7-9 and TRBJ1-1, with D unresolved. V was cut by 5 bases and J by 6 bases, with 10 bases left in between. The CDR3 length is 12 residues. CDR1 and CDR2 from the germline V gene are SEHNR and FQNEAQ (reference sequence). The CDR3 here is CASSPRSPEAFF. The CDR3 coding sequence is TGTGCCAGCAGCCCCCGGTCACCTGAAGCTTTCTTT.

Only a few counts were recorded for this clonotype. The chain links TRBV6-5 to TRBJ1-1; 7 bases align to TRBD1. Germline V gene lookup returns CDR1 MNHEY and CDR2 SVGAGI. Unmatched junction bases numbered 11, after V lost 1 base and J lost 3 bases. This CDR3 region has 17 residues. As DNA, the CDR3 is TGTGCCAGCAGTTACTTGACAGGGACCGGACCGGACACTGAAGCTTTCTTT. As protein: CASSYLTGTGPDTEAFF.

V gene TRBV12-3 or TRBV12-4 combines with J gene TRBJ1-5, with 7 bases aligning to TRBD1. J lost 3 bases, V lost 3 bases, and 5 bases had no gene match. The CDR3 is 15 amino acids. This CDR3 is CASSLAGGFNQPQHF. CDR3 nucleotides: TGTGCCAGCAGTTTGGCAGGGGGGTTCAATCAGCCCCAGCATTTT.

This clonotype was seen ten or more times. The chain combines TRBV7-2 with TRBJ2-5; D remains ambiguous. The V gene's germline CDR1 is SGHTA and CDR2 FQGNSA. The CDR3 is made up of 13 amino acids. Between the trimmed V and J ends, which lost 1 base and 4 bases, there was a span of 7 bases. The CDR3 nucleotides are TGTGCCAGCAGCTTAGTTCTGGCAGAGACCCAGTACTTC. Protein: CASSLVLAETQYF.

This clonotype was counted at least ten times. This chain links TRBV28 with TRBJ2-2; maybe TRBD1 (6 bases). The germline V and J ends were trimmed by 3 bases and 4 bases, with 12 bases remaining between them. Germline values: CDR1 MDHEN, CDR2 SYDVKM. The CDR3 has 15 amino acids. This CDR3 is CASSFFWGLTGELFF. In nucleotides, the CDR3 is TGTGCCAGCAGTTTCTTCTGGGGGCTCACCGGGGAGCTGTTTTTT.

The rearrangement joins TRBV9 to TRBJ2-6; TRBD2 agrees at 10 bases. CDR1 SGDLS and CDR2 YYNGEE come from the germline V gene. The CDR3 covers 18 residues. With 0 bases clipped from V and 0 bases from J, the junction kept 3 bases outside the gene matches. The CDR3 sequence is CASSVALAGISGANVLTF. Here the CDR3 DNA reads TGTGCCAGCAGCGTAGCACTAGCGGGAATCTCTGGGGCCAACGTCCTGACTTTC.

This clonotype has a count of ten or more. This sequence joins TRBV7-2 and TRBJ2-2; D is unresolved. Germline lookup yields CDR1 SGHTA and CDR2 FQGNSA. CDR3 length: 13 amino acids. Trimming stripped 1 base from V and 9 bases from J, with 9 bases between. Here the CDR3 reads CASSLERIRELFF. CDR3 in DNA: TGTGCCAGCAGCTTAGAACGGATCCGGGAGCTGTTTTTT. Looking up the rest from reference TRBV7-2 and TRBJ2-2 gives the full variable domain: GAGVSQSPSNKVTEKGKDVELRCDPISGHTALYWYRQSLGQGLEFLIYFQGNSAPDKSGLPSDRFSAERTGGSVSTLTIQRTQQEDSAVYLCASSLERIRELFFGEGSRLTVL.

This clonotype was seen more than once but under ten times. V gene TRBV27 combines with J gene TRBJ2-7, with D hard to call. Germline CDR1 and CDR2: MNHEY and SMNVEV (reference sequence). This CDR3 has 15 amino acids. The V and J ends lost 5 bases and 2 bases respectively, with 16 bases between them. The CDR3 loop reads CASSLASMAPYEQYF. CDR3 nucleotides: TGTGCCAGCAGTCTTGCTTCCATGGCCCCCTACGAGCAGTACTTC.

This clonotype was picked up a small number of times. The CDR3 loop reads CSAGAGSYNSPLHF. The CDR3 bases are TGCAGTGCGGGGGCCGGGTCCTATAATTCACCCCTCCACTTT. The V gene is TRBV20-1, the J gene TRBJ1-6; weak D call: TRBD1 (6 bases). Trimming removed 6 bases from V and 1 base from J, with 10 bases in between. The CDR3 sequence is 14 residues long. Germline loops: CDR1 DFQATT, CDR2 SNEGSKA (reference sequence).

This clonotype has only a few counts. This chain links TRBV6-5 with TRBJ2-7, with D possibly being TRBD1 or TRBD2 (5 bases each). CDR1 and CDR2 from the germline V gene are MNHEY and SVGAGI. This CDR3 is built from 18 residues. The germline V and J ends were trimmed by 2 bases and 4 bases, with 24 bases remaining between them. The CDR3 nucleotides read TGTGCCAGCAGTTACGGGACGCTTGACGGGCCTTCGCTGTACGAGCAGTACTTC. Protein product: CASSYGTLDGPSLYEQYF.

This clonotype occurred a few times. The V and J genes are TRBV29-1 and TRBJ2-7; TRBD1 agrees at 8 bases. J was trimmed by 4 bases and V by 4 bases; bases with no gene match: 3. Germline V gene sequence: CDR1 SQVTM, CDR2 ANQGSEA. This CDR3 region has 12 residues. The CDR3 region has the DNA TGCAGCGTTGGGGACAGGAGATACGAGCAGTACTTC. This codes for CSVGDRRYEQYF.

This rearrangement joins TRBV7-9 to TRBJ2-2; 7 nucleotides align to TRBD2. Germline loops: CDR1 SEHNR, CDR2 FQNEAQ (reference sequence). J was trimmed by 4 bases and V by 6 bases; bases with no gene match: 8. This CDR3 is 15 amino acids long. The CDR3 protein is CASRYSSGLTGELFF. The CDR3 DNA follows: TGTGCCAGCAGGTACTCTAGCGGACTCACCGGGGAGCTGTTTTTT. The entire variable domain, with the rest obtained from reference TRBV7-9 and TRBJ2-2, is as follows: DTGVSQNPRHKITKRGQNVTFRCDPISEHNRLYWYRQTLGQGPEFLTYFQNEAQLEKSRLLSDRFSAERPKGSFSTLEIQRTEQGDSAMYLCASRYSSGLTGELFFGEGSRLTVL.

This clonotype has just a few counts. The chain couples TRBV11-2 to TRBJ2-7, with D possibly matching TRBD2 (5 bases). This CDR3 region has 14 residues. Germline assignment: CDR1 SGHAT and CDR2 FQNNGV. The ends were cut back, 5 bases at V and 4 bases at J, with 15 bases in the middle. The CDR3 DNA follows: TGTGCCAGCAGCCTACCTGGGAGTTTATACGAGCAGTACTTC. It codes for CASSLPGSLYEQYF.

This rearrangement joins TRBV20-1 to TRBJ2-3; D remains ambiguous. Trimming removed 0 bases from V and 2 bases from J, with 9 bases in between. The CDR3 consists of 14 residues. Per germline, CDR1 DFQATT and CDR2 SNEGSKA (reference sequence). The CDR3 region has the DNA TGCAGTGCTAGAGATCCAGGTACCACAGATACGCAGTATTTT. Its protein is CSARDPGTTDTQYF.

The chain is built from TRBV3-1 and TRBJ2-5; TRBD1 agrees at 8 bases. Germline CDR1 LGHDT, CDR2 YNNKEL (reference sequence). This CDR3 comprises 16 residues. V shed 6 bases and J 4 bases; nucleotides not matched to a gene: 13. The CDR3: CASSNEGQGGRETQYF. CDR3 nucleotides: TGTGCCAGCAGTAACGAAGGACAGGGAGGTCGAGAGACCCAGTACTTC.